This T cell receptor beta chain emerged from a study of response to subunit inactivated influenza vaccine. There are a few counts of this clonotype. Using its own MiXCR run on the RT-PCR reads, TCRdb lists one record per CDR3 protein. Found here are hundreds of thousands of distinct CDR3 sequences, about a fifth of them singletons; the top ten hold roughly a tenth. With V trimmed by 6 bases and J by 4 bases, 5 bases remained unmatched. The CDR3 loop spans 14 amino acids. V usage is TRBV12-3 or TRBV12-4 and J usage is TRBJ1-5; TRBD1 matches at 8 bases. The receptor was derived from a man aged 50-60 years who received an inactivated influenza vaccine. The sample was PBMCs from blood, taken 5 days after vaccination. The CDR3 DNA is TGTGCCAGCAGGCAGGGGGCGAGGAATCAGCCCCAGCATTTT. Amino acid sequence: CASRQGARNQPQHF.